The T cell receptor (beta chain) described here comes from a study of Ad26.COV2.S vaccination and SARS-CoV-2 variants. Treatment of the sample: around 19 received Ad26.COV2.S at low or high dose, single or two shots; about 5 received placebo; per-sample allocation not given. Following the first vaccine or placebo injection, samples were taken on day 63. TCRdb keeps only in-frame clones here, not all; method: immunoSEQ multiplex PCR. Among about 460,000 clones listed, 80% to 90% were seen once. The CDR3 is 16 residues long. Germline V gene lookup returns CDR1 LGHNA and CDR2 YSLEER. V was pared by 2 bases and J by 2 bases, with 4 bases of the junction left unmatched.

V is TRBV4-3 and J is TRBJ2-3; TRBD2 matches at 10 bases. The clonotype originates from a person aged 18-65 years who received the Ad26.COV2.S COVID-19 vaccine or a placebo. Specimen: peripheral blood, collected in a trial of Ad26.COV2.S vaccine versus placebo. The CDR3 loop is CASSQMSGGDTDTQYF. In DNA form, the CDR3 reads TGCGCCAGCAGCCAAATGAGCGGGGGGGACACAGATACGCAGTATTTT.